The rows below give T cell receptor beta chains drawn from one sample of a study of cytomegalovirus exposure and HLA in healthy donors. Clones were sequenced by immunoSEQ multiplex PCR, and TCRdb holds only the in-frame ones, with some missing. The table has about 97,000 clones, approximately 75% seen once; the top ten hold approximately 2%. Sequenced input: PBMCs. These TCRs come from a woman aged 40 to 50 in good health and CMV-seronegative. The CDR3 runs from the conserved cysteine through the conserved F or W. D genes are given only for firm matches. Clone size is shown for a subset of rows, as once, few, many or a class of expanded clone.

j_call cdr3_length clone_size d_call v_call cdr3_nt cdr3_aa
TRBJ2-1 11 . . TRBV20-1 TGCAGTGCTCGAGTGGCCAATGAGCAGTTCTTC CSARVANEQFF
TRBJ1-1 13 . . TRBV2 TGTGCCAGCCACAGGGTAATAGGCACTGAAGCTTTCTTT CASHRVIGTEAFF
TRBJ1-2 13 . . TRBV29-1 TGCAGCGTTGTCGGAGAAACTAACTATGGCTACACCTTC CSVVGETNYGYTF
TRBJ1-1 14 . . TRBV5-1 TGCGCCAGCAGCTTGGTTGGGGGCCAAGGTGAAGCTTTCTTT CASSLVGGQGEAFF
TRBJ2-1 15 few TRBD2 TRBV5-1 TGCGCCAGCAGCTTGGTGGCGGGAGTTATTAATGAGCAGTTCTTC CASSLVAGVINEQFF
TRBJ2-1 15 . . TRBV7-5 TGTGCCAGAAGCAAAGAGGGCGGGGGTAGCAATGAGCAGTTCTTC CARSKEGGGSNEQFF
TRBJ2-7 17 . TRBD1 TRBV4-3 TGCGCCAGCAGCCAAGTCCGGACAGGGTACGACTCCTACGAGCAGTACTTC CASSQVRTGYDSYEQYF
TRBJ2-1 14 . . TRBV19 TGTGCCAGTAGTGCGGGACAGTCCTACAATGAGCAGTTCTTC CASSAGQSYNEQFF
TRBJ2-7 13 . . TRBV6-1 TGTGCCAGCAGCACGACTCCCGCCTACGAGCAGTACTTC CASSTTPAYEQYF
TRBJ1-1 17 . . TRBV19 TGTGCCAGTAGCAGTCGACCCGGGGTGGCCCTGAACACTGAAGCTTTCTTT CASSSRPGVALNTEAFF
TRBJ1-1 15 . . TRBV7-2 TGTGCCAGCAGCTTACCTGGGGGGTTGAACACTGAAGCTTTCTTT CASSLPGGLNTEAFF
TRBJ2-2 19 . . TRBV28 TGTGCCAGCAGTTTATTGGGGACTCCAATGGCCTCTAACACCGGGGAGCTGTTTTTT CASSLLGTPMASNTGELFF
TRBJ1-1 16 . TRBD1 TRBV4-3 TGCGCCAGCAGCCAACGGACAGGGGTCATGAACACTGAAGCTTTCTTT CASSQRTGVMNTEAFF
TRBJ2-5 18 . TRBD2 TRBV9 TGTGCCAGCAGCGTAGAGAAGTCTAGCGGGGGGGCGGGAGAGACCCAGTACTTC CASSVEKSSGGAGETQYF
TRBJ2-7 13 . TRBD1 TRBV29-1 TGCAGCGTTGGAAGTACAGGGGGCCACGAGCAGTACTTC CSVGSTGGHEQYF
TRBJ1-2 13 . TRBD1 TRBV30 TGTGCCTGGAACGCCGGGACAGATTATGGCTACACCTTC CAWNAGTDYGYTF
TRBJ2-2 17 few TRBD2 TRBV9 TGTGCCAGCAGCCCCACGGGAGGGCAGCACCACTCCGGGGAGCTGTTTTTT CASSPTGGQHHSGELFF
TRBJ2-1 16 few TRBD2 TRBV6-6 TGTGCCAGCAGTTTCCCCTGGCGGGAGGAGGGGAATGAGCAGTTCTTC CASSFPWREEGNEQFF
TRBJ1-4 15 . TRBD1 TRBV5-1 TGCGCCAGCAGCCTTGCCGGGACAGGGGGCGAAAAACTGTTTTTT CASSLAGTGGEKLFF
TRBJ1-2 15 . TRBD1 TRBV7-9 TGTGCCAGCAGCCCCGGGACAGGGGTTAACTATGGCTACACCTTC CASSPGTGVNYGYTF